These T cell receptor beta chains were read from a single sample in a study of early T cells in non-severe SARS-CoV-2 infection. TCRdb independently ran MiXCR on the 5' RACE reads; one entry per CDR3 protein. The sample lists more than 50,000 distinct CDR3 sequences; roughly 12% were seen once. Sequences were obtained from whole blood. The receptors originated from an adult who was a healthcare worker with PCR-confirmed SARS-CoV-2 infection or an uninfected control (not recorded which). Each CDR3 is given without its conserved first and last residue. Clone size is shown for a subset of rows, as once, few, many or a class of expanded clone.

V gene,clone size,J gene,CDR3 protein
TRBV7-2,few,TRBJ1-1,AIISESLGLKCEAF
TRBV6-2/TRBV6-3,many,TRBJ2-3,ASSPFLAGDSTDTQY
TRBV29-1,many,TRBJ1-5,SVTDRGHNQPQH
TRBV6-5,.,TRBJ2-1,ASSYSRVNEQF
TRBV5-1,.,TRBJ1-2,ASSGGQGNYGYT
TRBV12-3/TRBV12-4,.,TRBJ2-7,ASSDRTSGRAHEQY
TRBV6-2/TRBV6-3,many,TRBJ2-7,ASSHDLEQY
TRBV5-1,few,TRBJ2-1,ASSLVLGYEQF
TRBV20-1,many,TRBJ1-6,SATRDSGYNSPLH
TRBV9,many,TRBJ2-6,ASSGPISGANVLT
TRBV20-1,many,TRBJ1-5,SPQTGNQPQH
TRBV6-2/TRBV6-3,.,TRBJ2-3,ASSLRISTDTQY
TRBV2,few,TRBJ2-7,ASKDRGLSSYEQY
TRBV6-1,many,TRBJ1-5,ASTPGQGGQPQH
TRBV12-3/TRBV12-4,many,TRBJ2-1,ASSLSDRGPNEQF
TRBV6-2/TRBV6-3,.,TRBJ2-7,ATRGDSYEQY
TRBV6-6,many,TRBJ1-1,ASSYGAGPMNTEAF
TRBV7-2,few,TRBJ2-1,ASSVSSGKGYNEQF
TRBV5-1,few,TRBJ2-2,ASSLVGLVVGGELF
TRBV10-3,.,TRBJ1-5,AIRGSNQPQH
TRBV12-3/TRBV12-4,.,TRBJ1-6,ASSLRDRGSPLH
TRBV11-2,many,TRBJ2-1,ASSLAGDEQF
TRBV21-1,many,TRBJ2-3,ARLSTDTQY
TRBV27,many,TRBJ1-6,ASSYKLLGQPYSPLH
TRBV5-1,.,TRBJ2-7,ASSFPGQTYEQY
TRBV20-1,many,TRBJ1-1,SPRLRGNTEAF
TRBV7-2,many,TRBJ2-7,ASSPSYEQY
TRBV20-1,few,TRBJ2-3,SARDPASGTLGDTQY
TRBV27,many,TRBJ1-2,ASSLERGQGYT
TRBV30,many,TRBJ1-1,AWSPGENTEAF
TRBV28,.,TRBJ1-6,ASSFQGAYNSPLH
TRBV5-1,many,TRBJ1-1,ASSLALQTDTEAF
TRBV4-1,.,TRBJ2-3,ASSQEPGLAGGPYSQY
TRBV5-1,.,TRBJ2-7,ASSETGMERYEQY
TRBV28,many,TRBJ2-4,ATLQGGLAGEDQY
TRBV18,.,TRBJ1-2,ASSPPGKGDGYT
TRBV13,.,TRBJ2-1,ASGGLDYNEQF
TRBV4-1,many,TRBJ2-3,ASSQDRTGTGDTQY
TRBV28,.,TRBJ2-7,ASTLGQGGYEQY
TRBV6-5,.,TRBJ1-4,ASSYSMWGANEKLF
TRBV29-1,.,TRBJ1-4,SVLNRGRGEKLF
TRBV7-9,many,TRBJ2-1,ASSLVVAGVYNEQF
TRBV6-4,many,TRBJ2-3,ASSARDGTDTQY
TRBV7-6,.,TRBJ1-1,ASSHGVGSDTEAF
TRBV28,few,TRBJ2-7,ASSSPTTARYEQY
TRBV28,many,TRBJ1-2,AIDIGTGDNYGYT
TRBV5-4,few,TRBJ2-5,ASSLARAGETQY
TRBV20-1,many,TRBJ2-7,SASESRDSYEQY
TRBV28,many,TRBJ2-5,ASSFDPQQETQY